Following are 20 T cell receptor beta chains from one sample sequenced in a study of patients and donors after allogeneic stem cell transplantation. TCRdb re-called the RT-PCR reads with MiXCR, one entry per CDR3 protein. Altogether 45,000 to 65,000 distinct CDR3 sequences are present, approximately 12% being singletons, with the ten largest covering around a third. The sequenced sample consisted of blood, either unsorted or a sorted T cell fraction (not recorded which). These receptors were taken from a human donor who was either an allogeneic HSCT recipient or a stem cell or donor lymphocyte infusion donor (not recorded which). It is not recorded whose cells these are; they may come from a transplant donor.

This clonotype occurred a few times. This chain joins TRBV6-1 and TRBJ2-7; a possible D gene is TRBD2 (6 bases). The V and J ends lost 2 bases and 0 bases respectively, with 11 bases between them. The germline CDR1 and CDR2 sequences are MNHNS and SASEGT. The length of the CDR3 is 15 residues. CDR3 in DNA: TGTGCCAGCAGTGAAACTGCGGGACCCTCCTACGAGCAGTACTTC. Its translation is CASSETAGPSYEQYF.

The chain couples TRBV27 to TRBJ1-4; TRBD1 might be the D (5 bases). V lost 8 bases to trimming and J lost 4 bases, with 11 bases between them. This CDR3 is built from 13 residues. Looked up from germline, CDR1 is MNHEY and CDR2 is SMNVEV (reference sequence). The CDR3 spells CASQGAYNEKLFF. The CDR3 region has the DNA TGTGCCAGCCAGGGAGCCTATAATGAAAAACTGTTTTTT.

The chain has TRBV19 and TRBJ2-5; D perhaps matches TRBD2 (6 bases). CDR1 is LNHDA and CDR2 is SQIVND in the germline V gene (reference sequence). V was shortened by 3 bases and J by 4 bases, with 12 bases between the two germline ends. This CDR3 is 14 amino acids long. CDR3 region: CASSIYPAGETQYF. Written as DNA, the CDR3 is TGTGCCAGTAGTATCTACCCAGCGGGAGAGACCCAGTACTTC.

The chain links TRBV15 to TRBJ2-5; either TRBD1 or TRBD2 may fit D (5 bases each). Trimming shortened V by 0 bases and J by 0 bases, and 8 bases separated the two germline ends. Germline V gene sequence: CDR1 LNHNV, CDR2 YYDKDF (reference sequence). This CDR3 spans 15 amino acids. CDR3 in amino acids: CATSRDGTDQETQYF. For the CDR3, the DNA is TGTGCCACCAGCAGAGATGGGACGGACCAAGAGACCCAGTACTTC. The whole variable domain, filled in from reference TRBV15 and TRBJ2-5, reads DAMVIQNPRYQVTQFGKPVTLSCSQTLNHNVMYWYQQKSSQAPKLLFHYYDKDFNNEADTPDNFQSRRPNTSFCFLDIRSPGLGDTAMYLCATSRDGTDQETQYFGPGTRLLVL.

This CDR3 reads CASSIGADFYEQYF. CDR3 coding DNA: TGTGCCAGCAGCATCGGGGCGGACTTCTACGAGCAGTACTTC. This chain uses TRBV25-1 with TRBJ2-7; the D call may be TRBD1 or TRBD2 (5 bases each). V was pared by 6 bases and J by 3 bases, with 15 bases between. CDR1 is MGHDK, CDR2 SYGVNS, per germline. CDR3 length: 14 residues.

This clonotype has a handful of counts. CDR3 sequence: CSVVTGGYSYNEQFF. CDR3 nucleotide sequence: TGCAGTGTAGTAACGGGAGGTTATTCCTACAATGAGCAGTTCTTC. The chain carries TRBV20-1 and TRBJ2-1; TRBD2 matches at 7 bases. With 7 bases clipped from V and 1 base from J, the junction kept 10 bases outside the gene matches. The CDR3 consists of 15 residues. Germline V gene sequence: CDR1 DFQATT, CDR2 SNEGSKA (reference sequence).

This sequence joins TRBV27 and TRBJ2-7, with TRBD2 matching 14 bases. After removal of 4 bases from V and 5 bases from J, the junction contained 7 bases not matched to a gene. CDR1 and CDR2 from the germline V gene are MNHEY and SMNVEV (reference sequence). This CDR3 is built from 16 residues. CDR3 loop: CASSSFPGLAGDEQYF. CDR3 DNA sequence: TGTGCCAGCAGTTCCTTCCCGGGACTAGCGGGAGACGAGCAGTACTTC.

This clonotype was seen a handful of times. The chain links TRBV25-1 to TRBJ1-1; D gene uncertain. V gave up 3 bases and J gave up 3 bases, with 8 bases separating them. Germline CDR1 reads MGHDK; CDR2 reads SYGVNS. The CDR3 loop spans 13 amino acids. The CDR3 DNA is TGTGCCAGCAGTGAGGACGGGGACACTGAAGCTTTCTTT. Protein product: CASSEDGDTEAFF.

This clonotype was counted a few times. This sequence joins TRBV7-9 and TRBJ2-7, with D tentatively TRBD2 (6 bases). This CDR3 has 15 amino acids. Germline loops: CDR1 SEHNR, CDR2 FQNEAQ (reference sequence). Trimming removed 2 bases from V and 0 bases from J, with 11 bases in between. CDR3 protein: CASSLWRDNSYEQYF. CDR3 coding DNA: TGTGCCAGCAGCTTATGGCGGGATAACTCCTACGAGCAGTACTTC.

This clonotype came up a few times. The chain uses TRBV6-5 and TRBJ2-1; D assignment may be TRBD1 or TRBD2 (6 bases each). V lost 0 bases and J lost 6, with 18 bases in between. The germline V gene has CDR1 MNHEY and CDR2 SVGAGI. The CDR3 spans 17 residues. The CDR3 protein is CASSYSLQWRGTNEQFF. CDR3 nucleotides: TGTGCCAGCAGTTACTCTCTACAATGGAGGGGGACCAATGAGCAGTTCTTC.

This clonotype has only a few counts. The chain recombines TRBV7-3 with TRBJ2-1; TRBD2 aligns across 8 bases. The length of the CDR3 is 19 residues. Unmatched junction bases numbered 21, after V lost 5 bases and J lost 6 bases. Germline CDR1 is SGHTA and CDR2 is FQGTGA. The CDR3 nucleotides read TGTGCCAGCAGCGTCCGTAAAAAAATTAGCGGGAAGGCCGGCAATGAGCAGTTCTTC. It translates to CASSVRKKISGKAGNEQFF.

Only a few counts were recorded for this clonotype. The V call is TRBV7-3, the J call TRBJ1-2; 8 nucleotides line up with TRBD1. From germline, CDR1 is SGHTA and CDR2 FQGTGA. The V gene end was trimmed by 1 base and the J gene end by 0 bases; junction bases not matched to a gene: 16. The CDR3 spans 20 residues. The DNA for the CDR3 is TGTGCCAGCAGCTTAAGAGCAGGGGGCGGAAGGCAGACCCCTAACTATGGCTACACCTTC. This codes for CASSLRAGGGRQTPNYGYTF.

Ten or more counts support this clonotype. This chain connects TRBV11-2 to TRBJ1-5; no firm D call. Germline V CDR1 and CDR2: SGHAT, FQNNGV. CDR3 length: 14 residues. Deletions cut 5 bases from V and 3 bases from J, with 11 bases between. Written as DNA, the CDR3 is TGTGCCAGCAGCATCACATCGGTCAATCAGCCCCAGCATTTT. It yields the protein CASSITSVNQPQHF.

This clonotype was seen at least ten times. The chain couples TRBV9 to TRBJ2-1; TRBD2 aligns across 11 bases. Unmatched junction bases numbered 7, after V lost 4 bases and J lost 1 base. The germline gives CDR1 SGDLS, CDR2 YYNGEE. The CDR3 sequence is 17 residues long. The DNA of the CDR3 is TGTGCCAGCAGCTTAGGACTAGCGGGCCTTTCCTACAATGAGCAGTTCTTC. Encoded protein: CASSLGLAGLSYNEQFF.

The V gene is TRBV19, the J gene TRBJ2-1, with TRBD2 identical over 7 bases. J gave up 8 bases and V 9 bases, and 16 bases lay outside the gene matches. Germline CDR1 reads LNHDA; CDR2 reads SQIVND (reference sequence). This CDR3 region has 15 residues. The CDR3 bases are TGTGCCAGCGGGCTATGGGGACTAATTTGGGATGAGCAGTTCTTC. It translates to CASGLWGLIWDEQFF.

The chain links TRBV11-3 to TRBJ2-5; no clear D gene. The CDR3 is made up of 19 amino acids. Germline CDR1 SGHNT, CDR2 YENEEA. V lost 1 base, J lost 1 base, and 22 bases lay in between. The CDR3 loop reads CASSLGPPAREPVQETQYF. Written as DNA, the CDR3 is TGTGCCAGCAGCTTAGGGCCCCCTGCCAGAGAGCCAGTCCAAGAGACCCAGTACTTC.

This clonotype came up a few times. The genes are TRBV10-3 and TRBJ1-2; 7 bases line up with TRBD1. Germline-derived CDR1 and CDR2 are ENHRY and SYGVKD. With V trimmed by 6 bases and J by 6 bases, 13 bases remained unmatched. This CDR3 spans 15 amino acids. CDR3 DNA: TGTGCCATCAGATCGGACCGGGACAGTCTTAATGGCTACACCTTC. The encoded protein is CAIRSDRDSLNGYTF.

This clonotype was recorded a few times. V usage is TRBV6-5 and J usage is TRBJ2-7; weak D call: TRBD2 (6 bases). The V end was cut by 2 bases, the J end by 0 bases, with 11 bases between. The CDR3 is 15 amino acids. The germline CDR1 and CDR2 sequences are MNHEY and SVGAGI. CDR3 sequence: CASSYGASVSYEQYF. DNA for the CDR3: TGTGCCAGCAGTTACGGGGCTAGCGTCTCCTACGAGCAGTACTTC.

This clonotype turned up a few times. V usage is TRBV20-1 and J usage is TRBJ2-3, with no clear D. The V gene's germline CDR1 is DFQATT and CDR2 SNEGSKA (reference sequence). The germline V and J ends were trimmed by 5 bases and 2 bases, with 11 bases remaining between them. The CDR3 runs to 13 residues. The CDR3 sequence: CSALWGSTDTQYF. The CDR3 DNA reads as TGCAGTGCTCTCTGGGGATCCACAGATACGCAGTATTTT.

The genes are TRBV5-5 and TRBJ2-1; 8 nucleotides agree with TRBD2. The CDR3 contains 14 residues. V trimming: 4 bases; J trimming: 8 bases; junction bases outside the gene matches: 8. CDR1 and CDR2 from the germline V gene are SGHKS and YYEKEE (reference sequence). The CDR3 DNA reads TGTGCCAGCAGCACGGGACTAGTGGGCGATGAGCAGTTCTTC. Protein: CASSTGLVGDEQFF.